This TCR beta chain was observed in a study of CD8 T cells in Susac syndrome. After extraction with the RNeasy kit, roughly 0.45 to 1 ug of the RNA was reverse transcribed using random hexamers. An immunoSEQ multiplex PCR amplified TCR beta CDR3 over 54 Vbeta and 13 Jbeta. MiXCR was run by TCRdb on the immunoSEQ multiplex PCR reads, yielding one entry per CDR3 protein. The repertoire holds over 120,000 distinct CDR3 sequences, with around 94% as singletons. From blood CD8+ and CD4+ T cells, the TCR beta chain was sequenced. Healthy donors formed controls matched for age and sex. The sequenced material came from CD4+ T cells from PBMCs. The clonotype comes from a human donor in good health.

CDR3 loop: CASSGRVPDTIYF. For the CDR3, the DNA is TGTGCCAGCAGTGGCAGGGTCCCGGACACCATATATTTT. The V and J genes are TRBV25-1 and TRBJ1-3, with D perhaps TRBD1 (5 bases). Germline V CDR1 and CDR2: MGHDK, SYGVNS. The CDR3 has 13 amino acids. Trimming removed 4 bases from V and 8 bases from J, with 12 bases in between.